The 23 T cell receptor beta chains below come from one sample, sequenced in a study of blood T cell repertoires in COVID-19. TCRdb keeps only in-frame clones here, not all; method: immunoSEQ multiplex PCR. Here the sample spans 140,000 or so clones, around 72% being singletons. Sequenced sample: peripheral blood. The receptor set was obtained from a woman between 55 and 75 years old with acute or convalescent COVID-19.

This clone showed up many times. This chain uses TRBV9 with TRBJ2-1; 14 bases match TRBD2. Germline CDR1 reads SGDLS; CDR2 reads YYNGEE. The CDR3 sequence is 20 residues long. The J segment lost 9 bases and the V segment lost 3 bases, leaving 20 bases of the junction unmatched. The DNA for the CDR3 is TGTGCCAGCAGCGCCCGACTAGCGGGAGGGCCAATTCGAACCTATAGTGAGCAGTTCTTC. Protein product: CASSARLAGGPIRTYSEQFF.

The CDR3 spells CATSRGSRVPPFGQYF. CDR3 DNA sequence: TGTGCCACCAGCAGAGGATCTCGGGTTCCCCCATTCGGGCAGTACTTC. The genes are TRBV15 and TRBJ2-7; D not certain. V was clipped by 1 base and J by 9 bases, with 22 bases between them. CDR1 is LNHNV and CDR2 is YYDKDF in the germline V gene (reference sequence). This CDR3 is built from 16 residues.

This clone is categorized as medium-sized (0.01 to 0.1%). The chain recombines TRBV27 with TRBJ2-3; TRBD2 is a possible D gene (5 bases). The germline V gene has CDR1 MNHEY and CDR2 SMNVEV (reference sequence). V gave up 5 bases and J gave up 0 bases, with 12 bases separating them. The CDR3 consists of 15 residues. The CDR3 DNA is TGTGCCAGCAGTCGTGGAGCGGTAAGCACAGATACGCAGTATTTT. Translated, it gives CASSRGAVSTDTQYF.

The chain has TRBV5-4 and TRBJ2-3, with 7 bases aligning to TRBD2. The germline V gene encodes CDR1 SGHNT and CDR2 YYREEE (reference sequence). This CDR3 is 16 amino acids long. J gave up 3 bases and V 0 bases, and 7 bases lay outside the gene matches. CDR3 nucleotides: TGTGCCAGCAGCTTGGGATCTAGCGGATTTACAGATACGCAGTATTTT. Amino acid sequence: CASSLGSSGFTDTQYF.

V is TRBV7-6 and J is TRBJ2-2; D gene uncertain. The CDR3 consists of 15 residues. Germline CDR1 and CDR2: SGHVS and FNYEAQ. V lost 7 bases and J lost 0, with 12 bases in between. The CDR3 nucleotides read TGTGCCAGCACCCTCGGCGGCGCGAACACCGGGGAGCTGTTTTTT. Translation: CASTLGGANTGELFF.

This rearrangement joins TRBV3-1 (or the pseudogene TRBV3-2) to TRBJ2-3, with D possibly TRBD2 on 6 matching bases. There are 16 residues in the CDR3. CDR1 LGHDT and CDR2 YNNKEL come from the germline V gene (reference sequence). V was shortened by 5 bases and J by 0 bases, with 15 bases between the two germline ends. The CDR3 is CASSSSRRGSTDTQYF. The CDR3 DNA is TGTGCCAGCAGCAGCTCAAGGAGGGGCAGCACAGATACGCAGTATTTT.

Written as DNA, the CDR3 is TGCGCCAGCAGCTTGACTAGCGACGGTATCACTGAAGCTTTCTTT. It is translated as CASSLTSDGITEAFF. V gene TRBV5-1 combines with J gene TRBJ1-1; D unresolved. Between the trimmed V and J ends, which lost 1 base and 4 bases, there was a span of 14 bases. This CDR3 is 15 amino acids long. The germline gives CDR1 SGHRS, CDR2 YFSETQ.

In its sample, this clone was seen once. The genes are TRBV29-1 and TRBJ2-5; perhaps TRBD2 as D (5 bases). The ends were cut back, 4 bases at V and 5 bases at J, with 5 bases in the middle. The CDR3 is 10 amino acids. Germline lookup yields CDR1 SQVTM and CDR2 ANQGSEA. CDR3 residues: CSVGEETQYF. CDR3 bases: TGCAGCGTTGGGGAGGAGACCCAGTACTTC.

This clone was seen a few times. V and J are TRBV3-1 (or the pseudogene TRBV3-2) and TRBJ1-6, with 7 bases lining up with TRBD1. The CDR3 covers 16 residues. Germline CDR1 LGHDT, CDR2 YNNKEL (reference sequence). The J segment lost 9 bases and the V segment lost 2 bases, leaving 10 bases of the junction unmatched. In DNA form, the CDR3 reads TGTGCCAGCAGCCAACCCCCAGGGGCAGGGGGTTCACCCCTCCACTTT. The encoded protein is CASSQPPGAGGSPLHF.

V gene TRBV7-2 combines with J gene TRBJ2-1; D call uncertain. There are 13 residues in the CDR3. The germline V and J ends were trimmed by 0 bases and 4 bases, with 4 bases remaining between them. Germline assignment: CDR1 SGHTA and CDR2 FQGNSA. CDR3 in DNA: TGTGCCAGCAGCTTAGCTCTTTACAATGAGCAGTTCTTC. It specifies CASSLALYNEQFF.

This clone has a handful of counts. CDR3 bases: TGTGCCATCAGTGGGGGAGCTTCTCGTTCACCCCTCCACTTT. It translates to CAISGGASRSPLHF. V is TRBV10-3 and J is TRBJ1-6; D is unclear. The germline V gene has CDR1 ENHRY and CDR2 SYGVKD. This CDR3 is 14 amino acids long. V was cut by 4 bases and J by 9 bases, with 13 bases left in between.

The chain joins TRBV5-4 to TRBJ2-7; maybe TRBD2 (5 bases). CDR1 is SGHNT and CDR2 is YYREEE in the germline V gene (reference sequence). CDR3 length equals 14 residues. Trimming removed 1 base from V and 6 bases from J, with 14 bases in between. The CDR3 DNA reads as TGTGCCAGCAGCTTGTATGGGAGTGTGAGCGAGCAGTACTTC. This translates into CASSLYGSVSEQYF.

The rearrangement uses TRBV11-2 and TRBJ2-7; TRBD2 agrees at 10 bases. V trimming: 4 bases; J trimming: 4 bases; junction bases outside the gene matches: 7. The germline gives CDR1 SGHAT, CDR2 FQNNGV. The CDR3 spans 15 residues. CDR3 DNA sequence: TGTGCCAGCAGCTCCGGACTAGCGGTGGTGTACGAGCAGTACTTC. Its protein product is CASSSGLAVVYEQYF.

Of note for this clone: The junction departs from the called germline gene at one end, perhaps through a read error. The V and J genes are TRBV4-1 and TRBJ2-1, with TRBD2 matching 11 bases. This CDR3 has 17 amino acids. The germline CDR1 and CDR2 sequences are MGHRA and YSYEKL. The CDR3 is CASSLLVGSGRDNGQFF. In DNA form, the CDR3 reads TGCGCCAGCAGCCTCCTAGTAGGTAGCGGGAGGGACAATGGGCAGTTCTTC.

The V and J genes are TRBV5-8 and TRBJ2-7, with D possibly being TRBD2 (6 bases). The CDR3 is 14 amino acids. CDR1 and CDR2 from the germline V gene are SGHTS and YDEGEE. Trimming stripped 4 bases from V and 7 bases from J, with 18 bases between. The CDR3 coding sequence is TGTGCCAGCAGCATGCTGGGCTCCGGGGGTGAGCAGTACTTC. This sequence encodes CASSMLGSGGEQYF. The entire variable domain, with the rest obtained from reference TRBV5-8 and TRBJ2-7, is as follows: EAGVTQSPTHLIKTRGQQATLRCSPISGHTSVYWYQQALGLGLQFLLWYDEGEERNRGNFPPRFSGRQFPNYSSELNVNALELEDSALYLCASSMLGSGGEQYFGPGTRLTVT.

This clone has more than one count but fewer than ten. The chain uses TRBV7-9 and TRBJ2-7; D is possibly TRBD2 (5 bases). Trimming stripped 6 bases from V and 5 bases from J, with 8 bases between. From germline, CDR1 is SEHNR and CDR2 FQNEAQ (reference sequence). The CDR3 spans 11 residues. As DNA, the CDR3 is TGTGCCAGCAGTTCCGGGGACGAGCAGTACTTC. It is translated as CASSSGDEQYF.

The CDR3 region has the DNA TGTGCCAGCTCTTTCAGGAGGGGCGGAGAGACCCAGTACTTC. Protein product: CASSFRRGGETQYF. The rearrangement links TRBV27 to TRBJ2-5; a weak D match, TRBD2 (6 bases). Germline V gene lookup returns CDR1 MNHEY and CDR2 SMNVEV (reference sequence). The V gene lost 8 bases and the J gene lost 4 bases, with 17 bases spanning the gap. This CDR3 is 14 amino acids long.

The V gene is TRBV12-3 or TRBV12-4, the J gene TRBJ2-3; D remains ambiguous. This CDR3 is 13 amino acids long. V lost 2 bases and J lost 2, with 5 bases in between. DNA of the CDR3: TGTGCCAGCAGTTTACTTATCACAGATACGCAGTATTTT. Protein: CASSLLITDTQYF.

The V and J genes are TRBV4-1 and TRBJ2-3, with D hard to call. Germline V lookup: CDR1 MGHRA, CDR2 YSYEKL. Trimming took off 0 bases at V and 0 bases at J, with 13 bases between the two ends. There are 17 residues in the CDR3. The CDR3 bases are TGCGCCAGCAGCCAAGATAGTAACAGTCCTAGCACAGATACGCAGTATTTT. It codes for CASSQDSNSPSTDTQYF.

The table lists this clone with a few counts. The chain carries TRBV28 and TRBJ1-4, with a tentative D call TRBD1 (6 bases). Germline V lookup: CDR1 MDHEN, CDR2 SYDVKM. The V gene lost 6 bases and the J gene lost 7 bases, with 15 bases spanning the gap. There are 14 residues in the CDR3. As DNA, the CDR3 is TGTGCCAGCAGCCATGCCAGGGGTGGTGAAAAACTGTTTTTT. Its protein is CASSHARGGEKLFF.

V and J are TRBV9 and TRBJ1-4; TRBD1 might be the D (6 bases). The CDR3 extends over 16 amino acids. The germline gives CDR1 SGDLS, CDR2 YYNGEE. Trimming shortened V by 1 base and J by 7 bases, and 17 bases separated the two germline ends. The CDR3 sequence: CASSVTPTGGGEKLFF. In nucleotides, the CDR3 is TGTGCCAGCAGCGTAACTCCCACGGGGGGCGGTGAAAAACTGTTTTTT.

The CDR3 is CAISEGSGTVSNQPQHF. The CDR3 nucleotides are TGTGCCATCAGTGAGGGATCCGGGACAGTTAGCAATCAGCCCCAGCATTTT. The chain joins TRBV10-3 to TRBJ1-5, with 7 bases that match TRBD1. Germline CDR1 reads ENHRY; CDR2 reads SYGVKD. The CDR3 loop spans 17 amino acids. Trimming removed 2 bases from V and 0 bases from J; junction bases left unmatched: 7.

The chain joins TRBV29-1 to TRBJ1-3; TRBD1 might be the D (6 bases). With 7 bases removed from V and 1 base from J, the gap between germline ends came to 14 bases. The V gene's germline CDR1 is SQVTM and CDR2 ANQGSEA. The CDR3 length is 14 residues. The CDR3 reads CSARTVSSGNTIYF. CDR3 nucleotides: TGCAGCGCCAGGACAGTCTCTTCTGGAAACACCATATATTTT.